This T cell receptor beta chain was retrieved from a study of CD8 T cells in Susac syndrome. General study results and limits: Within total CD8+ repertoires, some 15 Susac-specific public clones were found, and within CD8+ TEMRA repertoires, five.

A quantity of about 0.5 to 1 ug RNA underwent reverse transcription using random hexamers. One entry per CDR3 protein results from TCRdb running MiXCR on the immunoSEQ multiplex PCR reads. Of 70,000 to 100,000 distinct CDR3 sequences in the sample, approximately 96% were seen once. The germline CDR1 and CDR2 sequences are LNHNV and YYDKDF (reference sequence). Trimming removed 3 bases at V and 0 bases at J, with 11 bases between. This CDR3 has 15 residues. With respect to this clonotype: Its specificity is not known.

Input material: CD8+ T cells from PBMCs. V gene TRBV15 combines with J gene TRBJ2-5; unclear D gene. The source of this sequence is a human donor with Susac syndrome. CDR3 region: CATSSLTKYQETQYF. The CDR3 bases are TGTGCCACCAGCAGCCTCACCAAATACCAAGAGACCCAGTACTTC. Based on the CDR3 plus reference TRBV15 and TRBJ2-5, the full variable domain is DAMVIQNPRYQVTQFGKPVTLSCSQTLNHNVMYWYQQKSSQAPKLLFHYYDKDFNNEADTPDNFQSRRPNTSFCFLDIRSPGLGDTAMYLCATSSLTKYQETQYFGPGTRLLVL.